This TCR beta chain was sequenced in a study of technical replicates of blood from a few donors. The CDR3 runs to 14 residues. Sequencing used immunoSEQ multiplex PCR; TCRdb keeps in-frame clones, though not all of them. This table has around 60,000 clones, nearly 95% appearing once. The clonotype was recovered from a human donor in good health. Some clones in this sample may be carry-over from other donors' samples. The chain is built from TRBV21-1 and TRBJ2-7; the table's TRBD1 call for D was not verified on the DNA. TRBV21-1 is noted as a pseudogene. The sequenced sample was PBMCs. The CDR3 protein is CASSKEQSSYEQYF. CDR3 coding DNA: TGTGCCAGCAGCAAAGAACAGAGCTCCTACGAGCAGTACTTC.